A selection of T cell receptor beta chains follows, all from one sample in a study of blood T cell repertoires in COVID-19. Here immunoSEQ multiplex PCR was the method, and the copy in TCRdb shows in-frame clones only, minus some. The data contain 100,000 to 150,000 clones, about four fifths of them singletons. Sequencing input: peripheral blood. The receptor source for this set is a woman in her 30s who had recovered from COVID-19. The CDR3 runs from the conserved cysteine through the conserved F or W. The D gene is left open where the match is weak. Clone sizes are given selectively: once, few, many, or a class where the clone is expanded.

size: .
V: TRBV18
D: TRBD1
J: TRBJ1-6
CDR3: CASSPPGTGASSSPLHF
DNA: TGTGCCAGCTCACCTCCCGGGACAGGGGCCTCTAGTTCACCCCTCCACTTT

size: .
V: TRBV4-2
D: .
J: TRBJ2-1
CDR3: CASSPTAPNEQFF
DNA: TGTGCCAGCAGTCCTACCGCTCCTAATGAGCAGTTCTTC

size: .
V: TRBV5-1
D: TRBD2
J: TRBJ2-2
CDR3: CASSYAGPGRLNTGELFF
DNA: TGCGCCAGCTCCTATGCAGGCCCCGGGAGGTTGAACACCGGGGAGCTGTTTTTT

size: .
V: TRBV19
D: .
J: TRBJ1-5
CDR3: CAVRQGNQPQHF
DNA: TGTGCCGTTCGACAAGGCAATCAGCCCCAGCATTTT

size: .
V: TRBV11-2
D: .
J: TRBJ2-2
CDR3: CASSFATTTGELFF
DNA: TGTGCCAGCAGCTTTGCGACTACCACCGGGGAGCTGTTTTTT

size: .
V: TRBV19
D: TRBD2
J: TRBJ2-7
CDR3: CASSAGLRLAGLYEQYF
DNA: TGTGCCAGTAGTGCCGGCCTGAGACTAGCGGGGCTCTACGAGCAGTACTTC

size: .
V: TRBV5-1
D: .
J: TRBJ1-4
CDR3: CASSATVGSEKLFF
DNA: TGCGCCAGCAGCGCGACAGTAGGTTCTGAAAAACTGTTTTTT

size: .
V: TRBV29-1
D: .
J: TRBJ2-1
CDR3: CSGRGDGEQFF
DNA: TGCAGTGGCAGGGGGGACGGTGAGCAGTTCTTC

size: .
V: TRBV7-2
D: .
J: TRBJ2-1
CDR3: CASSRYYDVGPNEQFF
DNA: TGTGCCAGCAGCAGGTATTACGATGTGGGGCCAAATGAGCAGTTCTTC

size: .
V: TRBV24-1
D: TRBD1
J: TRBJ2-2
CDR3: CATSDPLTGLDTGELFF
DNA: TGTGCCACCAGTGATCCCCTGACAGGGTTGGACACCGGGGAGCTGTTTTTT

size: .
V: TRBV6-1
D: .
J: TRBJ1-2
CDR3: CASSEYEGAYGYTF
DNA: TGTGCCAGCAGTGAATACGAGGGAGCCTATGGCTACACCTTC

size: .
V: TRBV5-1
D: TRBD2
J: TRBJ2-3
CDR3: CASSLGTSGGSSTDTQYF
DNA: TGCGCCAGCAGCTTGGGGACTAGCGGGGGGTCCTCCACAGATACGCAGTATTTT

size: .
V: TRBV20-1
D: .
J: TRBJ1-5
CDR3: CSASYGDNQPQHF
DNA: TGCAGTGCTAGTTATGGAGACAATCAGCCCCAGCATTTT

size: .
V: TRBV29-1
D: TRBD1
J: TRBJ1-1
CDR3: CSVLKPDRGREAFF
DNA: TGCAGCGTTTTAAAGCCGGACAGGGGAAGGGAAGCTTTCTTT

size: few
V: TRBV4-1
D: TRBD1
J: TRBJ1-6
CDR3: CASSWDRRGESPLHF
DNA: TGCGCCAGCAGCTGGGACAGGCGGGGAGAATCACCCCTCCACTTT

size: .
V: TRBV29-1
D: .
J: TRBJ1-3
CDR3: CSVGDASGNTIYF
DNA: TGCAGCGTTGGAGACGCGTCTGGAAACACCATATATTTT

size: .
V: TRBV6-6
D: .
J: TRBJ1-2
CDR3: CASSPIRALQGNYGYTF
DNA: TGTGCCAGCAGTCCCATACGAGCGTTGCAGGGAAACTATGGCTACACCTTC

size: .
V: TRBV10-3
D: TRBD2
J: TRBJ2-7
CDR3: CAISVSGGSSYEQYF
DNA: TGTGCCATCAGTGTTAGCGGGGGAAGTTCCTACGAGCAGTACTTC

size: .
V: TRBV7-8
D: TRBD2
J: TRBJ2-3
CDR3: CASSLSGTITDTQYF
DNA: TGTGCCAGCAGCCTGTCCGGGACTATCACAGATACGCAGTATTTT

size: .
V: TRBV29-1
D: .
J: TRBJ2-1
CDR3: CSVEDDRAAYNEQFF
DNA: TGCAGCGTTGAAGATGATCGCGCTGCCTACAATGAGCAGTTCTTC

size: few
V: TRBV30
D: TRBD1
J: TRBJ1-6
CDR3: CAWSVSRTGANSPLHF
DNA: TGTGCCTGGAGTGTAAGCCGGACAGGGGCCAATTCACCCCTCCACTTT

size: .
V: TRBV6-2/TRBV6-3
D: .
J: TRBJ2-1
CDR3: CASSYSSSSEGARLVNEQFF
DNA: TGTGCCAGCAGTTACTCGAGTAGTTCGGAGGGGGCGAGACTGGTTAATGAGCAGTTCTTC

size: .
V: TRBV5-1
D: .
J: TRBJ2-2
CDR3: CASSLAQVLNTGELFF
DNA: TGCGCCAGCAGCTTGGCCCAGGTTTTGAACACCGGGGAGCTGTTTTTT

size: .
V: TRBV19
D: TRBD2
J: TRBJ2-3
CDR3: CASTPRGGESTDTQYF
DNA: TGTGCCAGTACCCCACGGGGAGGGGAAAGCACAGATACGCAGTATTTT

size: .
V: TRBV6-1
D: .
J: TRBJ1-2
CDR3: CASSELGGYGGYTF
DNA: TGTGCCAGCAGTGAATTGGGAGGGTACGGTGGCTACACCTTC

size: .
V: TRBV7-8
D: .
J: TRBJ2-7
CDR3: CASSARRGSLDYEQYF
DNA: TGTGCCAGCAGCGCCCGGAGGGGCAGCCTAGACTACGAGCAGTACTTC

size: .
V: TRBV19
D: TRBD2
J: TRBJ2-1
CDR3: CASSIREGYNEQFF
DNA: TGTGCCAGTAGTATCCGGGAGGGCTACAATGAGCAGTTCTTC

size: .
V: TRBV3-1/TRBV3-2
D: TRBD1
J: TRBJ1-2
CDR3: CASSQDKGRGRGYTF
DNA: TGTGCCAGCAGCCAAGATAAGGGCAGGGGGCGCGGCTACACCTTC

size: .
V: TRBV2
D: .
J: TRBJ2-7
CDR3: CASSEMTGRSYEQYF
DNA: TGTGCCAGCAGTGAAATGACAGGCCGCTCCTACGAGCAGTACTTC

size: .
V: TRBV7-9
D: TRBD2
J: TRBJ2-3
CDR3: CASSFASGGSDTQYF
DNA: TGTGCCAGCAGCTTTGCTAGCGGGGGCTCAGATACGCAGTATTTT

size: .
V: TRBV12-3/TRBV12-4
D: .
J: TRBJ1-2
CDR3: CASSLSRVYGYTF
DNA: TGTGCCAGCAGTTTAAGCAGGGTATATGGCTACACCTTC

size: once
V: TRBV4-1
D: .
J: TRBJ1-1
CDR3: CASSQGGGGGTEAFF
DNA: TGCGCCAGCAGCCAAGGCGGGGGAGGAGGCACTGAAGCTTTCTTT

size: .
V: TRBV25-1
D: TRBD2
J: TRBJ2-7
CDR3: CASSEWGLASYEQYF
DNA: TGTGCCAGCAGTGAATGGGGACTAGCCTCCTACGAGCAGTACTTC

size: few
V: TRBV7-3
D: .
J: TRBJ1-3
CDR3: CASSPPEPGNTIYF
DNA: TGTGCCAGCAGCCCGCCTGAGCCTGGAAACACCATATATTTT

size: .
V: TRBV2
D: .
J: TRBJ2-1
CDR3: CASRPMGNAYNEQFF
DNA: TGTGCCAGCAGACCCATGGGCAACGCCTACAATGAGCAGTTCTTC

size: .
V: TRBV7-8
D: TRBD2
J: TRBJ2-7
CDR3: CASRFTSGSADEQYF
DNA: TGTGCCAGCAGATTTACTAGCGGGAGTGCGGACGAGCAGTACTTC

size: .
V: TRBV9
D: TRBD2
J: TRBJ2-7
CDR3: CASSVGGETSGYEQYF
DNA: TGTGCCAGCAGCGTAGGGGGGGAGACTAGCGGCTACGAGCAGTACTTC

size: .
V: TRBV27
D: TRBD2
J: TRBJ2-1
CDR3: CASRGGGLAGGPENEQFF
DNA: TGTGCCAGCAGGGGTGGGGGACTAGCGGGAGGGCCGGAAAATGAGCAGTTCTTC

size: once
V: TRBV29-1
D: TRBD1
J: TRBJ2-7
CDR3: CSVEDPGTGNPQYF
DNA: TGCAGCGTTGAAGACCCCGGGACAGGGAATCCGCAGTACTTC

size: .
V: TRBV7-2
D: TRBD2
J: TRBJ2-1
CDR3: CASSLGLAGALEQFF
DNA: TGTGCCAGCAGCTTAGGACTAGCGGGAGCCCTCGAGCAGTTCTTC

size: .
V: TRBV7-2
D: .
J: TRBJ2-3
CDR3: CASSLVLGGLTDTQYF
DNA: TGTGCCAGCAGCTTAGTGCTGGGGGGGCTCACAGATACGCAGTATTTT

size: .
V: TRBV7-6
D: .
J: TRBJ2-2
CDR3: CASSLPVAEAGNTGELFF
DNA: TGTGCCAGCAGCTTACCCGTAGCGGAGGCAGGGAACACCGGGGAGCTGTTTTTT

size: .
V: TRBV5-1
D: .
J: TRBJ1-1
CDR3: CASSLWRVGTEAFF
DNA: TGCGCCAGCAGCCTCTGGCGGGTGGGCACTGAAGCTTTCTTT

size: .
V: TRBV13
D: .
J: TRBJ2-7
CDR3: CASSSRQGRSYEQYF
DNA: TGTGCCAGCAGCTCCCGCCAGGGGCGATCCTACGAGCAGTACTTC

size: .
V: TRBV7-6
D: TRBD2
J: TRBJ2-3
CDR3: CASSQGTSGIVADTQYF
DNA: TGTGCCAGCAGCCAAGGGACTAGCGGGATAGTTGCAGATACGCAGTATTTT

size: .
V: TRBV7-8
D: TRBD2
J: TRBJ2-7
CDR3: CASSLVEGGSREQYF
DNA: TGTGCCAGCAGCTTAGTCGAGGGCGGGAGCCGCGAGCAGTACTTC

size: .
V: TRBV7-8
D: .
J: TRBJ1-5
CDR3: CASRVGRDNQPQHF
DNA: TGTGCCAGCAGGGTGGGCAGGGACAATCAGCCCCAGCATTTT

size: .
V: TRBV12-3/TRBV12-4
D: TRBD1
J: TRBJ2-7
CDR3: CASSSPGQGQQYF
DNA: TGTGCCAGCAGTAGCCCGGGACAGGGCCAGCAGTACTTC

size: .
V: TRBV5-1
D: TRBD1
J: TRBJ1-2
CDR3: CASTPDRANYGYTF
DNA: TGCGCCAGCACCCCGGACAGGGCAAACTATGGCTACACCTTC

size: .
V: TRBV20-1
D: .
J: TRBJ2-7
CDR3: CSASPGRQSEQYF
DNA: TGCAGTGCTAGTCCTGGCCGACAATCCGAGCAGTACTTC

size: many
V: TRBV7-8
D: TRBD1
J: TRBJ2-2
CDR3: CASSLTGVPGELFF
DNA: TGTGCCAGCAGCTTGACAGGGGTCCCCGGGGAGCTGTTTTTT

size: .
V: TRBV19
D: .
J: TRBJ1-2
CDR3: CASKTLDGYTF
DNA: TGTGCCAGTAAAACTCTTGATGGCTACACCTTC